A selection of T cell receptor beta chains follows, all from one sample in a study of cytomegalovirus exposure and HLA in healthy donors. Sequencing used immunoSEQ multiplex PCR; TCRdb keeps in-frame clones, though not all of them. The table lists 75,000 to 100,000 clones, approximately 7.1% of them singletons. Material: PBMCs. The receptors were gathered from a man aged 50 to 60 in good health and CMV-seronegative. The CDR3 runs from the conserved cysteine through the conserved F or W. The order of the fields is D gene, clone size, V gene, J gene, CDR3 DNA, CDR3 protein. D genes are given only for firm matches. Size is stated for part of the rows, as once, few or many counts, or as a class when the clone is expanded.

TRBD1	NA	TRBV7-8	TRBJ2-7	TGTGCCAGCAGCTTAGACAGGGGGCTGAGGGAGCAGTACTTC	CASSLDRGLREQYF
TRBD1	few	TRBV28	TRBJ1-1	TGTGCCAGCAGTTCCGGGACAGTGAACACTGAAGCTTTCTTT	CASSSGTVNTEAFF
NA	NA	TRBV15	TRBJ2-3	TGTGCCACCAGCAGAGATGTGATATCAGCGCAGTATTTT	CATSRDVISAQYF
NA	NA	TRBV11-2	TRBJ2-1	TGTGCCAGCAGCCCTCGGGGGGCTCAGTTTGATGGCCCAGCGTTCTTC	CASSPRGAQFDGPAFF
NA	few	TRBV6-1	TRBJ2-7	TGTGCCAGCTTTGGAGCCACCTACGAGCAGTACTTC	CASFGATYEQYF
TRBD2	few	TRBV7-3	TRBJ2-2	TGTGCCAGCAGCTCTCATGCCCGTAGCGGGAGTGACACCGGGGAGCTGTTTTTT	CASSSHARSGSDTGELFF
TRBD1	NA	TRBV4-3	TRBJ2-6	TGCGCCAGCAGCCAAGAAATTACAGGGGGGCTCTCTGGGGCCAACGTCCTGACTTTC	CASSQEITGGLSGANVLTF
TRBD1	few	TRBV6-1	TRBJ2-5	TGTGCCAGCAGGGGACAGGCGGGGGAGACCCAGTACTTC	CASRGQAGETQYF
TRBD2	few	TRBV6-1	TRBJ2-7	TGTGCCAGCGGATCGAGGACTAGCGGAGAGCAGTACTTC	CASGSRTSGEQYF
TRBD2	few	TRBV30	TRBJ2-1	TGTGCCTGGAGTGTACTAGCGGGAGTGAGGTCGGGCAATGAGCAGTTCTTC	CAWSVLAGVRSGNEQFF